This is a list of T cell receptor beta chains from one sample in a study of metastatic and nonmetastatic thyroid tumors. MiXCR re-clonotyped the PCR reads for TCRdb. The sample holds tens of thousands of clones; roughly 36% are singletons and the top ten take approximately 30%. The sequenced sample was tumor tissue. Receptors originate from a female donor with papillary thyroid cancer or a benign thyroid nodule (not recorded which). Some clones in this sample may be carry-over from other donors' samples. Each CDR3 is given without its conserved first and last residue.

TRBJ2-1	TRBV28	ASSSSDGAYNEQF
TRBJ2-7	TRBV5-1	ASSLEGHFYEQY
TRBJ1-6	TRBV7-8	ASSLSGGGNSPLH
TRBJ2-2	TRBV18	ASSPWGGDTGELF
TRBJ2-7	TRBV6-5	ASSYSIGDSAYEQY
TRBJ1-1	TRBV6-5	ASSYSEGWGQNTEAF
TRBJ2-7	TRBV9	ASSAGDRGSGEQY
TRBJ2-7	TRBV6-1	ASSGTSGRAYEQY
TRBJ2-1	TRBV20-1	SARRPSYNEQF
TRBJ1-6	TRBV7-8	ASSSVTSMGSPLH
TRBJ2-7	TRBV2	ASRAGSPYEQY
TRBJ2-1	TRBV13	ASSARLAGGGTSYNEQF
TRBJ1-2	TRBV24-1	ATTPGTGYGYT